Shown below are 9 T cell receptor beta chains from a single sample sequenced in a study of blood T cell repertoires in COVID-19 (dated by TCRdb to the early 2020s). Libraries were prepared through the immunoSEQ multiplex PCR assay. As stored in TCRdb, this immuneACCESS dataset retains in-frame rearrangements with V and J assigned. A fraction of the clones does not appear; measured against another copy, unresolved V genes explain less than half of the discrepancy, and the remainder lacks a known reason. For this sample there are 250,000 to 300,000 clones; roughly 88% appear just once. Roughly 7% of the sample goes to the ten largest clones. The sequenced material came from peripheral blood. All receptors derive from a woman aged 25 to 39 who had recovered from COVID-19.

The chain employs TRBV6-4 and TRBJ2-2, with unresolved D. Deletions cut 7 bases from V and 3 bases from J, with 9 bases between. The germline V gene has CDR1 MRHNA and CDR2 SNTAGT. This CDR3 has 13 residues. The CDR3 protein is CASTPGDTGELFF. The CDR3, as DNA: TGTGCCAGCACTCCAGGCGACACCGGGGAGCTGTTTTTT.

This chain joins TRBV5-8 and TRBJ1-3; the D is unclear. The germline V gene has CDR1 SGHTS and CDR2 YDEGEE. The CDR3 loop spans 16 amino acids. Trimming removed 4 bases at V and 7 bases at J, with 21 bases between. DNA of the CDR3: TGTGCCAGCAGCCCCCCGGGCGGGGAGAGGACGAACACCATATATTTT. It encodes CASSPPGGERTNTIYF.

CDR3 amino acids: CASSQDRVGNQPQHF. CDR3 nucleotide sequence: TGCGCCAGCAGCCAAGACAGGGTAGGCAATCAGCCCCAGCATTTT. The J gene is TRBJ1-5, the V gene TRBV4-3; a weak D match, TRBD1 (5 bases). The V end lost 0 bases, the J end lost 2 bases, and 8 bases lay between the germline ends. The CDR3 consists of 15 residues. Germline V gene sequence: CDR1 LGHNA, CDR2 YSLEER.

The V and J genes are TRBV19 and TRBJ2-5, with D hard to call. The ends were cut back, 5 bases at V and 4 bases at J, with 8 bases in the middle. This CDR3 has 12 amino acids. Germline assignment: CDR1 LNHDA and CDR2 SQIVND (reference sequence). The CDR3 sequence: CASSAPGETQYF. CDR3 bases: TGTGCCAGTAGTGCCCCGGGAGAGACCCAGTACTTC.

This chain links TRBV3-1 (or the pseudogene TRBV3-2) with TRBJ1-1, with 9 nucleotides matching TRBD1. The CDR3 consists of 14 residues. The V and J ends lost 5 bases and 6 bases, in that order; junction bases with no gene match: 7. CDR1 is LGHDT, CDR2 YNNKEL, per germline (reference sequence). CDR3 sequence: CASSSTGGEAEAFF. CDR3 DNA sequence: TGTGCCAGCAGCTCGACAGGGGGAGAAGCTGAAGCTTTCTTT.

This clone was detected many times. V and J are TRBV3-1 (or the pseudogene TRBV3-2) and TRBJ1-5, with D uncertain. CDR3 size: 15 residues. Trimming removed 0 bases at V and 3 bases at J, with 9 bases between. Germline V lookup: CDR1 LGHDT, CDR2 YNNKEL (reference sequence). Here the CDR3 reads CASSQDAGFNQPQHF. CDR3 DNA: TGTGCCAGCAGCCAAGATGCAGGATTCAATCAGCCCCAGCATTTT.

The V call is TRBV5-5, the J call TRBJ1-4; the D is unclear. This CDR3 contains 13 residues. The germline gives CDR1 SGHKS, CDR2 YYEKEE (reference sequence). The ends were cut back, 0 bases at V and 4 bases at J, with 4 bases in the middle. The CDR3 sequence: CASSLGSNEKLFF. CDR3 nucleotide sequence: TGTGCCAGCAGCTTGGGCAGTAATGAAAAACTGTTTTTT.

J is TRBJ1-2 and V is TRBV6-6; tentatively, D is TRBD1 (6 bases). The CDR3 covers 17 residues. Germline V lookup: CDR1 MNHNY, CDR2 SVGAGI (reference sequence). Trimming removed 5 bases from V and 2 bases from J, with 21 bases in between. This CDR3 is CASSLRGGSPGNYGYTF. The CDR3 DNA is TGTGCCAGCAGTCTCCGGGGGGGCAGTCCGGGCAACTATGGCTACACCTTC.

This CDR3 reads CASVSRGWNTEAFF. The CDR3 DNA sequence: TGTGCCAGCGTATCGCGTGGTTGGAACACTGAAGCTTTCTTT. The V call is TRBV6-5, the J call TRBJ1-1, with D unresolved. Trimming left V 8 bases short and J 1 base short, with 14 bases between. From germline, CDR1 is MNHEY and CDR2 SVGAGI. CDR3 length: 14 residues.